This T cell receptor (beta chain) comes out of a study of immune evolution from preneoplasia to lung adenocarcinoma. Findings and limits, study-wide: Top clone frequencies peaked in normal lung, apparently declining through invasive adenocarcinoma.

The V and J ends lost 6 bases and 2 bases, in that order; junction bases with no gene match: 7. Per germline, CDR1 MNHEY and CDR2 SVGAGI. The CDR3 runs 14 residues. Clones were read by immunoSEQ multiplex PCR, and TCRdb kept only the in-frame ones, dropping some. Here the sample spans more than 9,000 clones, around 82% being singletons. This clone was recorded a few times. The antigen is unknown. The V gene is TRBV6-5, the J gene TRBJ2-7, with TRBD1 identical over 7 bases. The TCR sequence derives from a person between 70 and 80 years old with lung adenocarcinoma. Material: FFPE minimally invasive lung adenocarcinoma tissue. The CDR3 region has the DNA TGTGCCAGCAGGACGACAGGGTTCGCCTACGAGCAGTACTTC. Its translation is CASRTTGFAYEQYF.